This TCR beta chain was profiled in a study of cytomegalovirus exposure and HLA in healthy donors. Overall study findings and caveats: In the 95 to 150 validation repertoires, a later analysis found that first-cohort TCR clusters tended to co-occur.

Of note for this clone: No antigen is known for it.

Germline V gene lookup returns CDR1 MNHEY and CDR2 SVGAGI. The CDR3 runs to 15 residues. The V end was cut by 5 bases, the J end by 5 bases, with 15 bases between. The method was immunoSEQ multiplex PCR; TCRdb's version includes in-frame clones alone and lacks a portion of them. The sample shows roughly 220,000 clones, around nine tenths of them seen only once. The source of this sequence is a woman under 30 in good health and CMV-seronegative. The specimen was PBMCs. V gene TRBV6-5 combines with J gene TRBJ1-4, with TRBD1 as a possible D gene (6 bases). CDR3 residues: CASSSTGGANEKLFF. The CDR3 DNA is TGTGCCAGCAGTAGCACGGGGGGGGCCAATGAAAAACTGTTTTTT.